This T cell receptor (beta chain) appears in the sequencing data of a study of PD-L1 blockade in urothelial cancer. On the study more broadly: Patients with male sex and bladder-origin urothelial cancer accounted for about 85% of the 29 enrolled.

Time point denoted: pretreatment peripheral blood. Per-patient samples, pretreatment and on-treatment, numbered 1 to 8. Method: immunoSEQ multiplex PCR; TCRdb's copy keeps in-frame clones and lacks some. The data hold 100,000 to 150,000 clones, with 70% to 85% observed a single time. The CDR3 consists of 16 residues. V was pared by 4 bases and J by 1 base, with 17 bases between. Germline values: CDR1 SNHLY, CDR2 FYNNEI. The receptor was isolated from a man aged 50-59 years with urothelial cancer. V gene TRBV2 combines with J gene TRBJ2-7, with D maybe TRBD2 (6 bases). Sequenced here: PBMCs, sampled around atezolizumab (anti-PD-L1) treatment. The CDR3 loop reads CASSVSGASSSYEQYF. The DNA for the CDR3 is TGTGCCAGCAGTGTTTCGGGAGCCTCCAGTTCCTACGAGCAGTACTTC. The full variable domain, rest sourced from reference TRBV2 and TRBJ2-7, is EPEVTQTPSHQVTQMGQEVILRCVPISNHLYFYWYRQILGQKVEFLVSFYNNEISEKSEIFDDQFSVERPDGSNFTLKIRSTKLEDSAMYFCASSVSGASSSYEQYFGPGTRLTVT.